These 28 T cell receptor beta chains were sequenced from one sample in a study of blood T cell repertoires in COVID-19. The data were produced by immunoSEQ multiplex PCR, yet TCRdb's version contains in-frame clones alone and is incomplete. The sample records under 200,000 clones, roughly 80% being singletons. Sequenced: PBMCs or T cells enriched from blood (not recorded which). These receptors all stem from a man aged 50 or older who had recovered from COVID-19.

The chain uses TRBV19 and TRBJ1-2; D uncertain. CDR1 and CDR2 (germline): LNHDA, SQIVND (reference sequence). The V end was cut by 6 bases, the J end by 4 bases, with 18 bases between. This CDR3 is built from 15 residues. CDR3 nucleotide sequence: TGTGCCAGTAGCCGCTTAGACCGGGAGTCCTATGGCTACACCTTC. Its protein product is CASSRLDRESYGYTF. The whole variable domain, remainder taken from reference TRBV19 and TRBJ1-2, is DGGITQSPKYLFRKEGQNVTLSCEQNLNHDAMYWYRQDPGQGLRLIYYSQIVNDFQKGDIAEGYSVSREKKESFPLTVTSAQKNPTAFYLCASSRLDRESYGYTFGSGTRLTVV.

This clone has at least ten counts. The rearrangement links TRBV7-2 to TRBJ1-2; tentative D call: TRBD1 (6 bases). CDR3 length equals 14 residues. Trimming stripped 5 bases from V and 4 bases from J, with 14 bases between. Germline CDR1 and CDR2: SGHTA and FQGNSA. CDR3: CASSGGQTLYGYTF. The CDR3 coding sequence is TGTGCCAGCAGCGGAGGACAGACCCTCTATGGCTACACCTTC.

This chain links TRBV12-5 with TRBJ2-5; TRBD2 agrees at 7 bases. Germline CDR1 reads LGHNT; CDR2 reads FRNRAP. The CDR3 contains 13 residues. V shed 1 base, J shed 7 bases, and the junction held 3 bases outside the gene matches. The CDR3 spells CASGLGPGGTQYF. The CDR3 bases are TGTGCTAGTGGTTTGGGGCCGGGGGGGACCCAGTACTTC.

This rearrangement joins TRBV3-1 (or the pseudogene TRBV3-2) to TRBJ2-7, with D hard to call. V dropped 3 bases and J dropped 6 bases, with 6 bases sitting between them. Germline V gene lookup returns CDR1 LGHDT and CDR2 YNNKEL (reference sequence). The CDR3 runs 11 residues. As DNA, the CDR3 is TGTGCCAGCAGCCAGGCTGTCGAGCAGTACTTC. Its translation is CASSQAVEQYF.

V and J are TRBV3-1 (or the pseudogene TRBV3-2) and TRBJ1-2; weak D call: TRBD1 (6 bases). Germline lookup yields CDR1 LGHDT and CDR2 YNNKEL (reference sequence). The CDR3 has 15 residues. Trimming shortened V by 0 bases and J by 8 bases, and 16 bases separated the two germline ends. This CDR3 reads CASSQDLARGRGYTF. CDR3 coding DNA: TGTGCCAGCAGCCAAGATCTTGCCAGGGGAAGGGGCTACACCTTC.

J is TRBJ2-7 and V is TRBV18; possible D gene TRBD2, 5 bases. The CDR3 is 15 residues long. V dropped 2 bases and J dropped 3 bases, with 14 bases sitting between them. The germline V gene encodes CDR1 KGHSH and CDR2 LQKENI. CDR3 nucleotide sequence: TGTGCCAGCTCACCAACGAGGGCAGAGATCTACGAGCAGTACTTC. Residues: CASSPTRAEIYEQYF.

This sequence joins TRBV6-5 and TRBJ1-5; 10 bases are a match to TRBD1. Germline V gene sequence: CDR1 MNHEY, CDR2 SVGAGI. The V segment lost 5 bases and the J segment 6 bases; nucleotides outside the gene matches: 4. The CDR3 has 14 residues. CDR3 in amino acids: CASSPRDRGQPQHF. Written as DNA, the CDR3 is TGTGCCAGCAGTCCCCGGGACAGGGGTCAGCCCCAGCATTTT.

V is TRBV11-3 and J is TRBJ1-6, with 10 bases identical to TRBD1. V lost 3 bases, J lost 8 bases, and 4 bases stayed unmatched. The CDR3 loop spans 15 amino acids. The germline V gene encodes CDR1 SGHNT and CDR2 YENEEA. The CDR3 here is CASSLGQGIDSPLHF. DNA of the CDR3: TGTGCCAGCAGCTTGGGACAGGGGATAGATTCACCCCTCCACTTT.

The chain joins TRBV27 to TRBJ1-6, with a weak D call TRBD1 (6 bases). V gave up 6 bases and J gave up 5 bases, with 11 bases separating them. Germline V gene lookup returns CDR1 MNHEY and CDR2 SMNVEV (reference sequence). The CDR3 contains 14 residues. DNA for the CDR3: TGTGCCAGCAGATTCGGACAGAATAATTCACCCCTCCACTTT. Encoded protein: CASRFGQNNSPLHF.

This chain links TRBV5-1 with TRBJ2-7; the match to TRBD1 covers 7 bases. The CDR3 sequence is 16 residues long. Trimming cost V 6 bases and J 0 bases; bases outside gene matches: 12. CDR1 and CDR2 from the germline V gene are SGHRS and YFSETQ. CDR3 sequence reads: CASNTLPGTASYEQYF. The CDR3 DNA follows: TGCGCCAGCAACACACTCCCCGGGACAGCCTCCTACGAGCAGTACTTC.

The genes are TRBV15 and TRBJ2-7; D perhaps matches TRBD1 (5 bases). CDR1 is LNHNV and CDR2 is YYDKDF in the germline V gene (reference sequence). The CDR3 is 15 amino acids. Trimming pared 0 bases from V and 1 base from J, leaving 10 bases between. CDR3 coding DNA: TGTGCCACCAGCAGAGACAAGGGGCTTTCCTACGAGCAGTACTTC. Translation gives CATSRDKGLSYEQYF. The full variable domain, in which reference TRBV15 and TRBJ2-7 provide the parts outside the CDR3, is DAMVIQNPRYQVTQFGKPVTLSCSQTLNHNVMYWYQQKSSQAPKLLFHYYDKDFNNEADTPDNFQSRRPNTSFCFLDIRSPGLGDTAMYLCATSRDKGLSYEQYFGPGTRLTVT.

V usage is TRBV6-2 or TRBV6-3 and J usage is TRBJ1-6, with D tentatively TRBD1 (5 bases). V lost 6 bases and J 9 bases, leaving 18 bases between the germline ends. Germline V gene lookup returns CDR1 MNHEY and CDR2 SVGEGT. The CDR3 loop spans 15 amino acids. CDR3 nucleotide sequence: TGTGCCAGCAGCTCCATCCGGACAAATAGTTCACCCCTCCACTTT. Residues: CASSSIRTNSSPLHF.

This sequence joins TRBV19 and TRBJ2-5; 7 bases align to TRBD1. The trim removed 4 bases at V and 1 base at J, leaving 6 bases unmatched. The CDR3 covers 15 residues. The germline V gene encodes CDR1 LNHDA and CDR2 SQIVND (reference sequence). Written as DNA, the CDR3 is TGTGCCAGTAGTAAGAGGGACAGCTCCCAAGAGACCCAGTACTTC. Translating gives CASSKRDSSQETQYF.

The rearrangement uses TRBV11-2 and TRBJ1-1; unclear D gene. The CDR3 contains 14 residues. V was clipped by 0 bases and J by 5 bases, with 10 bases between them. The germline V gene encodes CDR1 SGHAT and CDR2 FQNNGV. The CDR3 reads CASSLDYAGTEAFF. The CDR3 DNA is TGTGCCAGCAGCTTAGACTACGCGGGGACTGAAGCTTTCTTT.

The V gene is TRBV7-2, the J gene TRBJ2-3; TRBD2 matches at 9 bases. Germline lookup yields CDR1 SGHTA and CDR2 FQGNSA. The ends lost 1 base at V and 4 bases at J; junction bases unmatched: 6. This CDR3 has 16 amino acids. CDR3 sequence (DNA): TGTGCCAGCAGCTTAGTGCGGGGGGGGCCCGCAGATACGCAGTATTTT. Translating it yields CASSLVRGGPADTQYF.

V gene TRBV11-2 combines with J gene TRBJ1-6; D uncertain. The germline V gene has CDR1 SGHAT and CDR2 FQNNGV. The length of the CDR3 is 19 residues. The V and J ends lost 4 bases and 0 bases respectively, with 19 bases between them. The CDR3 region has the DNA TGTGCCAGCAGCTCCGTTCGGAGAGGAAGTAGCTCCTATAATTCACCCCTCCACTTT. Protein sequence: CASSSVRRGSSSYNSPLHF. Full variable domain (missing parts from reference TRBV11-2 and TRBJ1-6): EAGVAQSPRYKIIEKRQSVAFWCNPISGHATLYWYQQILGQGPKLLIQFQNNGVVDDSQLPKDRFSAERLKGVDSTLKIQPAKLEDSAVYLCASSSVRRGSSSYNSPLHFGNGTRLTVT.

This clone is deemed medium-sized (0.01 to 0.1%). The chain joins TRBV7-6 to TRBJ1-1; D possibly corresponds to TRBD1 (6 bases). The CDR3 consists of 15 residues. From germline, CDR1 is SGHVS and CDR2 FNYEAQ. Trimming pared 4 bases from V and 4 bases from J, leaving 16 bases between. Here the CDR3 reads CASSSFRGLGTEAFF. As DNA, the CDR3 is TGTGCCAGCAGCTCGTTCAGGGGTTTGGGCACTGAAGCTTTCTTT.

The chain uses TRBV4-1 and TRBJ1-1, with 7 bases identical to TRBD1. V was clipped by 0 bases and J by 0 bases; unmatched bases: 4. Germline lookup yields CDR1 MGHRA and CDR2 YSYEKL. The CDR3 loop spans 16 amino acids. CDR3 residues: CASSQEFGQVNTEAFF. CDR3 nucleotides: TGCGCCAGCAGCCAAGAATTCGGACAGGTGAACACTGAAGCTTTCTTT.

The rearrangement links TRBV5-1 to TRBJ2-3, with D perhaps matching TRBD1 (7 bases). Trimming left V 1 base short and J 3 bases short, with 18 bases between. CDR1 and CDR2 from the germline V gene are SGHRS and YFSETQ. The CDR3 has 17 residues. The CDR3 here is CASSLSGSQGRTDTQYF. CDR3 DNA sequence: TGCGCCAGCAGCTTGTCCGGGTCACAGGGGAGGACAGATACGCAGTATTTT. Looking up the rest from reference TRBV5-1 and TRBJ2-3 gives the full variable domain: KAGVTQTPRYLIKTRGQQVTLSCSPISGHRSVSWYQQTPGQGLQFLFEYFSETQRNKGNFPGRFSGRQFSNSRSEMNVSTLELGDSALYLCASSLSGSQGRTDTQYFGPGTRLTVL.

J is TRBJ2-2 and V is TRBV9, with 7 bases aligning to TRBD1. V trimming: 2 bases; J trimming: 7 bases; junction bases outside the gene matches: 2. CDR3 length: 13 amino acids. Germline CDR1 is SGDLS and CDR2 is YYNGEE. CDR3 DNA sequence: TGTGCCAGCAGCGTTAGACAGGGCGGGGAGCTGTTTTTT. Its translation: CASSVRQGGELFF.

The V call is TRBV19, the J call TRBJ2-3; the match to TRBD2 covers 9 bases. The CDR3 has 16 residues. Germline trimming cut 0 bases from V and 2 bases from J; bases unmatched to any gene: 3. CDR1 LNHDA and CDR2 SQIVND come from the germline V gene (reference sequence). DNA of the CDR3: TGTGCCAGTAGTATAGAAGCGGGGGGCCCCACAGATACGCAGTATTTT. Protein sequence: CASSIEAGGPTDTQYF.

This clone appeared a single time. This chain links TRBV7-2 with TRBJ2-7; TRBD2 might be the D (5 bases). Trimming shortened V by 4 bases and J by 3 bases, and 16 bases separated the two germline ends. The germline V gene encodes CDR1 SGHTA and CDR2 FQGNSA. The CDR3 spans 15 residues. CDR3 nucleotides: TGTGCCAGCAGCTCCACCCGGACGGGGAACTACGAGCAGTACTTC. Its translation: CASSSTRTGNYEQYF.

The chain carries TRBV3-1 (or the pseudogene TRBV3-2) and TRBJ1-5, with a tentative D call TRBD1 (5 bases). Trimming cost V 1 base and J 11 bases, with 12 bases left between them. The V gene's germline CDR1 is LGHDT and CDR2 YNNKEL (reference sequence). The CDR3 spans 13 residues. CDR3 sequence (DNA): TGTGCCAGCAGCCAAGTAATTTCGGGGGCCCAGCATTTT. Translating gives CASSQVISGAQHF.

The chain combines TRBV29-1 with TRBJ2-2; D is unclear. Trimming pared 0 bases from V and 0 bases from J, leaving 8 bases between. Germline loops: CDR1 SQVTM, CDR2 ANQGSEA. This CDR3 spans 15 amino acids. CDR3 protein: CSVEDAGTNTGELFF. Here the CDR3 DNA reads TGCAGCGTTGAAGATGCCGGTACGAACACCGGGGAGCTGTTTTTT.

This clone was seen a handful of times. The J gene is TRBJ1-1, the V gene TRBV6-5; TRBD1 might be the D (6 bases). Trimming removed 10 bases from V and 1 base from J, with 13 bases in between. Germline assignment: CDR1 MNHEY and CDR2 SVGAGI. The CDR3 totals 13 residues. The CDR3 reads CATFRDTNTEAFF. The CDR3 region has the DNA TGTGCCACCTTTCGGGACACGAACACTGAAGCTTTCTTT.

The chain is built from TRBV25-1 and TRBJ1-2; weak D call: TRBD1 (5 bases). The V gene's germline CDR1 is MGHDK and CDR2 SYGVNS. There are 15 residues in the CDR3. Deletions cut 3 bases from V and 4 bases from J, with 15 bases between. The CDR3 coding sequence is TGTGCCAGCAGTGAGAAGTTCGACAGTTTCTATGGCTACACCTTC. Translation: CASSEKFDSFYGYTF.

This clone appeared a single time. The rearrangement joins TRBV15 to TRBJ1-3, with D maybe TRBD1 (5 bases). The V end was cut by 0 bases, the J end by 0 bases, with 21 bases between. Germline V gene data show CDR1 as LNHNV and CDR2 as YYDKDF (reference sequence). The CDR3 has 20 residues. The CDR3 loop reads CATSRDRHRLGAISGNTIYF. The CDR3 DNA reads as TGTGCCACCAGCAGAGATCGTCACAGGCTAGGGGCGATCTCTGGAAACACCATATATTTT.

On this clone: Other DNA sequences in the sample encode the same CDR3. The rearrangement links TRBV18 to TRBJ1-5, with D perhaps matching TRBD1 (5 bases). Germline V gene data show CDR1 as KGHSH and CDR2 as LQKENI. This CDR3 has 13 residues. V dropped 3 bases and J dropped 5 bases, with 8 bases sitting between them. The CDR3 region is CASSPGQDQPQHF. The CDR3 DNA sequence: TGTGCCAGCTCACCCGGACAAGATCAGCCCCAGCATTTT. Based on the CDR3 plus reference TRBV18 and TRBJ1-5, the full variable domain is NAGVMQNPRHLVRRRGQEARLRCSPMKGHSHVYWYRQLPEEGLKFMVYLQKENIIDESGMPKERFSAEFPKEGPSILRIQQVVRGDSAAYFCASSPGQDQPQHFGDGTRLSIL.